The sequence of this T cell receptor beta chain was determined in a study of T cells after yellow fever vaccination. This clonotype was seen repeatedly, ten times or more. No antigen is known for it. 5'RACE template switching generated TCR cDNA, adding a universal primer site and UMIs. MiXCR, applied by TCRdb to the 5' RACE reads, yields one record per CDR3 protein. This table holds roughly 320,000 distinct CDR3 sequences, 9.5% to 12% found once. Whole-study findings and limits: Most primary-vaccination clones recurred post-booster (roughly 97% CD4, 88% CD8). Though weaker, the secondary response peaked faster, on day 5 versus 15.

The clonotype originates from a man younger than 35 who received the YFV17D yellow fever vaccine. Sequencing was performed on CD4+ T cells sorted from PBMCs, taken 45 days after the yellow fever booster vaccination.

The CDR3 reads CSVSGDNSPLHF. The DNA of the CDR3 is TGCAGCGTGTCAGGGGATAATTCACCCCTCCACTTT. This chain uses TRBV29-1 with TRBJ1-6, with D maybe TRBD1 (6 bases). The CDR3 has 12 residues. Trimming cost V 6 bases and J 5 bases, with 8 bases left between them. Germline CDR1 reads SQVTM; CDR2 reads ANQGSEA.